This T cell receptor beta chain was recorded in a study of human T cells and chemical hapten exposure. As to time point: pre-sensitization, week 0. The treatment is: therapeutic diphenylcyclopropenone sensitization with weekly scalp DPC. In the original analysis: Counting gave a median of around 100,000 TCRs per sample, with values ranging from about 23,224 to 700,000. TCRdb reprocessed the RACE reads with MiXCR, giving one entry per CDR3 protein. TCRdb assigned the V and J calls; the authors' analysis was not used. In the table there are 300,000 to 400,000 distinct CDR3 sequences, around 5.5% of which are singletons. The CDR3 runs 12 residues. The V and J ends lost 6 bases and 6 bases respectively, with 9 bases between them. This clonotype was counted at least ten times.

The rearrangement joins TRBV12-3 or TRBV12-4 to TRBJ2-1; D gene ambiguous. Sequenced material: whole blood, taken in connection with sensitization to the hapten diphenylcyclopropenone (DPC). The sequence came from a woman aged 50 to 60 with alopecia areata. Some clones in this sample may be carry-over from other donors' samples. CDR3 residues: CASSPTRNEQFF. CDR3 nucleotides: TGTGCCAGCAGCCCTACCCGCAATGAGCAGTTCTTC.